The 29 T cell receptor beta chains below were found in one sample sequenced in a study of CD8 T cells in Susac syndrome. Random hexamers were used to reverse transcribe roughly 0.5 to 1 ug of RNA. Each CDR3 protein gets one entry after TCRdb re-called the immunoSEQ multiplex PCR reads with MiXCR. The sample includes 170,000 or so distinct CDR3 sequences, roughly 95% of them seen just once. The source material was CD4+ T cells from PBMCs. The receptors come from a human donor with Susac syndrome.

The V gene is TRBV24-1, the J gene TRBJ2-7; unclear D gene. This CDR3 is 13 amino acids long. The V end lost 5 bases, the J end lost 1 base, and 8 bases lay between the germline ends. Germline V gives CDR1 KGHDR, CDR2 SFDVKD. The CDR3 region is CATSGHDSYEQYF. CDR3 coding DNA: TGTGCCACCAGTGGGCACGATTCCTACGAGCAGTACTTC.

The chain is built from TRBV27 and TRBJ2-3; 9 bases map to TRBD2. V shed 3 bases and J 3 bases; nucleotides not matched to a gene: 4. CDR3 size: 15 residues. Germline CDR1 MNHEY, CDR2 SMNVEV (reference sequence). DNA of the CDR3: TGTGCCAGCAGTTTTATTAGCGGGGGTACAGATACGCAGTATTTT. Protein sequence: CASSFISGGTDTQYF.

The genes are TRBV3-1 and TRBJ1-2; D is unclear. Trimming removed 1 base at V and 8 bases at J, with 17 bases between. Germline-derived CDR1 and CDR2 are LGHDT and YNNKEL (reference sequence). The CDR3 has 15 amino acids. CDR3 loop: CASSQGGAAPGGYTF. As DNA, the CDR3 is TGTGCCAGCAGCCAAGGTGGTGCGGCGCCGGGGGGCTACACCTTC.

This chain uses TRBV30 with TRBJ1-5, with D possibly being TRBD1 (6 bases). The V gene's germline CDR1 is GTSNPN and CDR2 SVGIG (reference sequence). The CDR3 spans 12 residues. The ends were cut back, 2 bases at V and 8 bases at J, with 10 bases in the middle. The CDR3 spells CAWSYRAEPQHF. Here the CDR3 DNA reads TGTGCCTGGAGTTACAGGGCAGAGCCCCAGCATTTT.

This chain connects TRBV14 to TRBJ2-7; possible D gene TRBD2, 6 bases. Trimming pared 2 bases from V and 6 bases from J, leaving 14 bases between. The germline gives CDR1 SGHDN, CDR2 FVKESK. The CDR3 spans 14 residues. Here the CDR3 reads CASSQPLRTTEQYF. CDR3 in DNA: TGTGCCAGCAGCCAACCCCTACGGACTACCGAGCAGTACTTC.

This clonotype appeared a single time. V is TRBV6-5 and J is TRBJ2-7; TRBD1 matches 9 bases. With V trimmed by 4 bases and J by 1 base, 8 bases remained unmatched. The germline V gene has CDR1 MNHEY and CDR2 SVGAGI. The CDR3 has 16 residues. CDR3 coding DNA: TGTGCCAGCAGTTCCCCCCTGGGACAGGGATCCTACGAGCAGTACTTC. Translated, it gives CASSSPLGQGSYEQYF.

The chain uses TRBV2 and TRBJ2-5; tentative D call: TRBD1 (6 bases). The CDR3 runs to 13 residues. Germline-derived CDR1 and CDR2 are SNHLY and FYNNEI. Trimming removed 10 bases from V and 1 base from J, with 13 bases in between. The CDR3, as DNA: TGTGCCACCAACAGGGATGTCCAAGAGACCCAGTACTTC. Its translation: CATNRDVQETQYF. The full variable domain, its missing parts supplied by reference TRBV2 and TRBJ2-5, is EPEVTQTPSHQVTQMGQEVILRCVPISNHLYFYWYRQILGQKVEFLVSFYNNEISEKSEIFDDQFSVERPDGSNFTLKIRSTKLEDSAMYFCATNRDVQETQYFGPGTRLLVL.

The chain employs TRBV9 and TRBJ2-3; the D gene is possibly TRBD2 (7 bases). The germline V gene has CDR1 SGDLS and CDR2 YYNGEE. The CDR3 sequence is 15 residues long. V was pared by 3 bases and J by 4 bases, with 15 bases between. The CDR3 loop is CASSALGGGADTQYF. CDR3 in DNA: TGTGCCAGCAGCGCCCTGGGGGGGGGCGCAGATACGCAGTATTTT.

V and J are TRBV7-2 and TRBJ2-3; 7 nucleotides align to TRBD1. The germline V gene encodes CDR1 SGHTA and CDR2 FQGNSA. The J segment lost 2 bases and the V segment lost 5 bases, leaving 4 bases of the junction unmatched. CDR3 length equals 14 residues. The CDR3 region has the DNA TGTGCCAGCAGCACGGGACAGCACACAGATACGCAGTATTTT. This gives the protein CASSTGQHTDTQYF.

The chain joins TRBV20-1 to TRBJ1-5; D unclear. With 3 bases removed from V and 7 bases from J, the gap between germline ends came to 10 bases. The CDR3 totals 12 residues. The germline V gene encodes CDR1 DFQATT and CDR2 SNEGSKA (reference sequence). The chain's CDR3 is CSASGQGQPQHF. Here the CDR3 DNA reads TGCAGTGCTAGCGGCCAAGGGCAGCCCCAGCATTTT.

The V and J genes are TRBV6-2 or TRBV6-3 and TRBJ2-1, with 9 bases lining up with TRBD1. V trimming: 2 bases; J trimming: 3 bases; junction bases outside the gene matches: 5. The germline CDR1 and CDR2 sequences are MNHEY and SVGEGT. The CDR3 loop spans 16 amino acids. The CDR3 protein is CASSYGTGNLYNEQFF. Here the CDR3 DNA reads TGTGCCAGCAGTTACGGGACAGGGAACCTCTACAATGAGCAGTTCTTC.

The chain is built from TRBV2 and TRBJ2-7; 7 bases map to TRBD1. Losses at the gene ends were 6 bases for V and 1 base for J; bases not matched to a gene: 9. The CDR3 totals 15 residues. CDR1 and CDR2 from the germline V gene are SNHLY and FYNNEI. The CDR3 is CASSRDSPPSYEQYV. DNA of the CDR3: TGTGCCAGCAGCCGGGACAGTCCGCCTTCCTACGAGCAGTACGTC.

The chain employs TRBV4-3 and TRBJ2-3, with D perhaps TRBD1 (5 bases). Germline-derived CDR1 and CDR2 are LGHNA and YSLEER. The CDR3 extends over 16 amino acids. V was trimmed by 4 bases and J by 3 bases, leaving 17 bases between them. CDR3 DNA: TGCGCCAGCAGCCCAACTCAGGGATACCCAACAGATACGCAGTATTTT. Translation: CASSPTQGYPTDTQYF.

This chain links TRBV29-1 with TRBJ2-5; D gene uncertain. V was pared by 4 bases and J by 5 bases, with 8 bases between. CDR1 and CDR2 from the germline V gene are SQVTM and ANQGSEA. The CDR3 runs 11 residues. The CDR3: CSVVIGETQYF. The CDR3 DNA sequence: TGCAGCGTTGTTATCGGTGAGACCCAGTACTTC.

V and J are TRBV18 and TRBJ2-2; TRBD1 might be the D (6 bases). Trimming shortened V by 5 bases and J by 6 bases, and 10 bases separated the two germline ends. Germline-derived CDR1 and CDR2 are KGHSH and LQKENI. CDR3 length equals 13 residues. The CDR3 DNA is TGTGCCAGCTCAGTCCAGGGGTCCGGGGAGCTGTTTTTT. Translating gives CASSVQGSGELFF.

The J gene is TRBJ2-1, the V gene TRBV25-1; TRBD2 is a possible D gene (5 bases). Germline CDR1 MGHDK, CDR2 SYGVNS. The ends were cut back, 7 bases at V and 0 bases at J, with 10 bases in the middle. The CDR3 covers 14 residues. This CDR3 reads CASTSSSSYNEQFF. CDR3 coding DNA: TGTGCCAGCACCTCTAGCAGCTCCTACAATGAGCAGTTCTTC.

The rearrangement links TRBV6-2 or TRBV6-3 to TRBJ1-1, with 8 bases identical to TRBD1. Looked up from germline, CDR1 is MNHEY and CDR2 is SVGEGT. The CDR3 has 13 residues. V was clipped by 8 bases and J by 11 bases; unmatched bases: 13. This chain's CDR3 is CASRMTGANGAFF. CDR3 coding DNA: TGTGCCAGCCGTATGACAGGGGCGAATGGCGCTTTCTTT.

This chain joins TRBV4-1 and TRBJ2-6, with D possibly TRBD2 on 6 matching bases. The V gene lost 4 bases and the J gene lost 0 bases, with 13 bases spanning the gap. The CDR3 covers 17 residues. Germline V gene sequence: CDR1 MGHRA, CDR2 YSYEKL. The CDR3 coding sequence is TGCGCCAGCAGCCCCTGGGACTGGAGCTCTGGGGCCAACGTCCTGACTTTC. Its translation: CASSPWDWSSGANVLTF.

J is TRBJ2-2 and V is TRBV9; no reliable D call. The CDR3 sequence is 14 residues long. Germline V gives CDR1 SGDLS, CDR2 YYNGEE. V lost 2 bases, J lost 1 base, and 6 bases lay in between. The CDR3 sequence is CASSVDKNTGELFF. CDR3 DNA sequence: TGTGCCAGCAGCGTCGATAAGAACACCGGGGAGCTGTTTTTT.

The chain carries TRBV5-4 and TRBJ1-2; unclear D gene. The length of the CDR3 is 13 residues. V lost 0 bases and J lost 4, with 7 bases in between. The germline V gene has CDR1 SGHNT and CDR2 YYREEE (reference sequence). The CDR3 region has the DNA TGTGCCAGCAGCTTGGGGGAGACCTATGGCTACACCTTC. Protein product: CASSLGETYGYTF.

The CDR3 nucleotides are TGCAGCGCCTGGACTAGCGGGGCTATTAACAATGAGCAGTTCTTC. Translating gives CSAWTSGAINNEQFF. The V call is TRBV29-1, the J call TRBJ2-1, with TRBD2 matching 12 bases. Trimming took 7 bases from V and 5 from J; bases not matched to a gene: 9. The germline V gene has CDR1 SQVTM and CDR2 ANQGSEA. The CDR3 totals 15 residues.

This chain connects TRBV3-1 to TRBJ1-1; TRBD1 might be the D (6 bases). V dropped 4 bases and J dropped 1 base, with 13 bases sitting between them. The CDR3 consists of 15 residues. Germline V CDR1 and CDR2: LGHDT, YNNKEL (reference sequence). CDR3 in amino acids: CASSPPLTGNTEAFF. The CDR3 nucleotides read TGTGCCAGCAGCCCCCCACTGACAGGGAACACTGAAGCTTTCTTT. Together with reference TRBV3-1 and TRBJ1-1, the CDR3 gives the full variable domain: DTAVSQTPKYLVTQMGNDKSIKCEQNLGHDTMYWYKQDSKKFLKIMFSYNNKELIINETVPNRFSPKSPDKAHLNLHINSLELGDSAVYFCASSPPLTGNTEAFFGQGTRLTVV.

The CDR3 nucleotides read TGTGCCAGCAGTGCTGTGGGGGGCCGATACCAAGAGACCCAGTACTTC. This encodes CASSAVGGRYQETQYF. This chain uses TRBV4-2 with TRBJ2-5; D is tentatively TRBD1 or TRBD2 (6 bases each). The germline V gene encodes CDR1 LGHNA and CDR2 YNFKEQ. V lost 6 bases to trimming and J lost 0 bases, with 17 bases between them. There are 16 residues in the CDR3.

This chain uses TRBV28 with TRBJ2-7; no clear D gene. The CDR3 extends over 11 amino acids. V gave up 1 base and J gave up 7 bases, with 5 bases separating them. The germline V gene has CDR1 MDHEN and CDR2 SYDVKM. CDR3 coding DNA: TGTGCCAGCAGTTTATCCTTAGAGCAGTACTTC. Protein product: CASSLSLEQYF.

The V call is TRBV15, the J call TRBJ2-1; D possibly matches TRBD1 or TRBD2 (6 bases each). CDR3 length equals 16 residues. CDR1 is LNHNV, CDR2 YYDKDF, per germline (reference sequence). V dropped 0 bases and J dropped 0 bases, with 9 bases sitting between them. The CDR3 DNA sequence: TGTGCCACCAGCAGAGACGAGGGGGGCTCCTACAATGAGCAGTTCTTC. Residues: CATSRDEGGSYNEQFF.

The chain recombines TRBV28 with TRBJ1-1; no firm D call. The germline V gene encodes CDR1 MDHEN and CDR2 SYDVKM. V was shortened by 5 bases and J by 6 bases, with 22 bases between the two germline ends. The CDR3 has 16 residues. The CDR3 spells CASSQNKDGVFPEAFF. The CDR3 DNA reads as TGTGCCAGCAGTCAAAATAAAGATGGGGTATTCCCTGAAGCTTTCTTT.

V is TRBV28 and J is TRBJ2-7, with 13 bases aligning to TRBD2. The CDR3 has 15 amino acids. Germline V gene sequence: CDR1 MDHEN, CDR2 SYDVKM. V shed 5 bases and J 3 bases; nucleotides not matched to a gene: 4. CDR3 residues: CASSDGLAGDYEQYF. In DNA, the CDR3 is TGTGCCAGCAGTGACGGACTAGCGGGGGACTACGAGCAGTACTTC.

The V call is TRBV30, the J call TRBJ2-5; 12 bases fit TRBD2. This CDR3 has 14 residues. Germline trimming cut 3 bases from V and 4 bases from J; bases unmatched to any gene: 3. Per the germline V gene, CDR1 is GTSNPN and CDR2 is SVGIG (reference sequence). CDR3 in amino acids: CAWSALAGGETQYF. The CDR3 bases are TGTGCCTGGAGCGCACTAGCGGGAGGAGAGACCCAGTACTTC.

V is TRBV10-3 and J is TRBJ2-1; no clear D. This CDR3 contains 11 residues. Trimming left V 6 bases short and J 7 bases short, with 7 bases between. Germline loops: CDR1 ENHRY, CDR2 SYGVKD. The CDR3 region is CAISQTNEQFF. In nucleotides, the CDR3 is TGTGCCATCAGCCAGACTAATGAGCAGTTCTTC.